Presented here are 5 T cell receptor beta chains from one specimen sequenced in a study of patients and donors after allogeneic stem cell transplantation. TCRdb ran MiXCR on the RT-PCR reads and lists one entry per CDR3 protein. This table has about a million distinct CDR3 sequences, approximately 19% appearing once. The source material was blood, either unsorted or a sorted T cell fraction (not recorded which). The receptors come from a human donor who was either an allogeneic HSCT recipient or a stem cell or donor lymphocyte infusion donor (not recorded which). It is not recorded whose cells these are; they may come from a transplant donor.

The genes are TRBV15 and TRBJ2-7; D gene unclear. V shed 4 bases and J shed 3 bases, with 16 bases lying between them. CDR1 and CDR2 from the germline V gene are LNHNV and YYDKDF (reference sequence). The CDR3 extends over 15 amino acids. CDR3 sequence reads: CATSIGTTLGYEQYF. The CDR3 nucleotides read TGTGCCACCAGCATAGGAACAACCCTGGGCTACGAGCAGTACTTC.

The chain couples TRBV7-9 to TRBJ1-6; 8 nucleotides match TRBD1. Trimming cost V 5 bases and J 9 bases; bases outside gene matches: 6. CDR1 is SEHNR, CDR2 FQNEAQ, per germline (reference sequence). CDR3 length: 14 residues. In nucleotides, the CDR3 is TGTGCCAGCAGCCAGGACAGGGCGATTTCACCCCTCCACTTT. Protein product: CASSQDRAISPLHF.

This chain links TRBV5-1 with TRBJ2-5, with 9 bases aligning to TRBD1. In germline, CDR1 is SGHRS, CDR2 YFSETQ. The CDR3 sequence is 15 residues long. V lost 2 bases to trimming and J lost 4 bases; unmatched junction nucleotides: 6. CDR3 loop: CASSFLQGARETQYF. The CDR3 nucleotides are TGCGCCAGCAGCTTCTTACAGGGGGCACGAGAGACCCAGTACTTC.

The CDR3 protein is CASSQTRGEAFF. The CDR3 region has the DNA TGCGCCAGCAGCCAAACCAGGGGCGAGGCTTTCTTT. This chain connects TRBV4-1 to TRBJ1-1; possible D gene TRBD1, 6 bases. The CDR3 runs 12 residues. Germline CDR1 reads MGHRA; CDR2 reads YSYEKL. Trimming stripped 2 bases from V and 11 bases from J, with 12 bases between.

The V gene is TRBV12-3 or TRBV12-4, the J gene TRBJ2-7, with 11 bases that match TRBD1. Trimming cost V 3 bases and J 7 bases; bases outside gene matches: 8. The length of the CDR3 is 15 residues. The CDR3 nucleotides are TGTGCCAGCAGTTTGCCGGGACAGGGGGTTAGGGAGCAGTACTTC. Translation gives CASSLPGQGVREQYF.